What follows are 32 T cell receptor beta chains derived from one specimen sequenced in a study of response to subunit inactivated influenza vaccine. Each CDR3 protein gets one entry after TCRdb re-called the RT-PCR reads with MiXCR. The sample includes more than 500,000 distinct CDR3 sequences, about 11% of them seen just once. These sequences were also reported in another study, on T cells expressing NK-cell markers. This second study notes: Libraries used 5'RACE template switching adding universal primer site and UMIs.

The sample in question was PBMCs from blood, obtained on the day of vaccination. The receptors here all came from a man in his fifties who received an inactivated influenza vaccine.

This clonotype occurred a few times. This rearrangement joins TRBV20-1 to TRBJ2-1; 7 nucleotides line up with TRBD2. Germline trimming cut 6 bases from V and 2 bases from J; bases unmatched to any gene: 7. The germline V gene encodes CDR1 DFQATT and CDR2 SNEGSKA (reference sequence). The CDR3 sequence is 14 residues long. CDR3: CSAAGLVPYNEQFF. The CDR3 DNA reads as TGCAGTGCCGCCGGACTAGTTCCCTACAATGAGCAGTTCTTC.

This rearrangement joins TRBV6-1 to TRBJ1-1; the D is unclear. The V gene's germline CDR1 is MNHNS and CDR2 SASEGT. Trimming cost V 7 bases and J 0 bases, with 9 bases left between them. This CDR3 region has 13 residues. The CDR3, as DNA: TGTGCCAGCAAAGTTTCCATGAACACTGAAGCTTTCTTT. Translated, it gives CASKVSMNTEAFF.

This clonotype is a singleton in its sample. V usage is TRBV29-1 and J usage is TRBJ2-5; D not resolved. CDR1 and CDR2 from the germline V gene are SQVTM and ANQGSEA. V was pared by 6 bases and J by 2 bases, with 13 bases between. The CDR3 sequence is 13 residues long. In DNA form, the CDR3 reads TGCAGCGTAAATCCTCTCACTCAAGAGACCCAGTACTTC. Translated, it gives CSVNPLTQETQYF.

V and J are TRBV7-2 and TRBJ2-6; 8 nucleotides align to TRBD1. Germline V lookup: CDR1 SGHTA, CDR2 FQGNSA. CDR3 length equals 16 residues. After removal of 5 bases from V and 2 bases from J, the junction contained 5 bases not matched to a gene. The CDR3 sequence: CASSQTGVAGANVLTF. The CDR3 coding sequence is TGTGCCAGCAGCCAGACAGGGGTCGCTGGGGCCAACGTCCTGACTTTC.

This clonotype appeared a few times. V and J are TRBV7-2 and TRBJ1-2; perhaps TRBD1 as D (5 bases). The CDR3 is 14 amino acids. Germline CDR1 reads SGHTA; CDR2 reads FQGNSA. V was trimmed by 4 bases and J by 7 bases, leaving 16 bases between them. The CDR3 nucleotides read TGTGCCAGCAGCTCGGGACCCGATGGGAGTGGCTACACCTTC. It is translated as CASSSGPDGSGYTF.

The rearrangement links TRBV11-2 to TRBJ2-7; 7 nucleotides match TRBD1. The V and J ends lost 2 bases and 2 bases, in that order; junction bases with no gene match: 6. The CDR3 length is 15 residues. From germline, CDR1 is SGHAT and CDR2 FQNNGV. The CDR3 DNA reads TGTGCCAGCAGCTTATACACCAGGGGGACCTACGAGCAGTACTTC. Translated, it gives CASSLYTRGTYEQYF.

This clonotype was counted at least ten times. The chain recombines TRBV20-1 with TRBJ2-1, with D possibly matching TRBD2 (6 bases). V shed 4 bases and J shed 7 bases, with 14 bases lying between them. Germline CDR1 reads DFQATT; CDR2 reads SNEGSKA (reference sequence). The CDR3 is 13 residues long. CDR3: CSAIPTRKNEQFF. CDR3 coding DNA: TGCAGTGCTATACCGACTAGGAAGAATGAGCAGTTCTTC.

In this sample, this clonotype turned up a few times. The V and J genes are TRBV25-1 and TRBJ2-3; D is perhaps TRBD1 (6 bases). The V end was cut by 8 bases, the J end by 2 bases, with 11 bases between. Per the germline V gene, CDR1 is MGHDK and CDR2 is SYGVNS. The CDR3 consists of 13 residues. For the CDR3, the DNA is TGTGCCAGCGGTAGGACAGTCACAGATACGCAGTATTTT. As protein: CASGRTVTDTQYF.

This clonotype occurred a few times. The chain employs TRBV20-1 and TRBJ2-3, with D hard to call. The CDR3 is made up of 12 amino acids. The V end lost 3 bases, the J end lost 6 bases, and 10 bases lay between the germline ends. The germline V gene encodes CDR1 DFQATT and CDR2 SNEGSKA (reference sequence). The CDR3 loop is CSASVGWDTQYF. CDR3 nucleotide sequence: TGCAGTGCTAGTGTGGGGTGGGATACGCAGTATTTT.

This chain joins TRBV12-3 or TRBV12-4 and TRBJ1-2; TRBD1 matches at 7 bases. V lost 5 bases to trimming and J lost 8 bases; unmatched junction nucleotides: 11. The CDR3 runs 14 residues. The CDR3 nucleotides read TGTGCCAGCAGTCCCCACTGGACAGGAGGAGGCTACACCTTC. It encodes CASSPHWTGGGYTF.

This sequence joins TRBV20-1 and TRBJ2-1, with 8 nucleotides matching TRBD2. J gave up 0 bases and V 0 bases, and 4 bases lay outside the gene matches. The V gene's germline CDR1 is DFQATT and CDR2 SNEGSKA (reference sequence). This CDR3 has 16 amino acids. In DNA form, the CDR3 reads TGCAGTGCTAGAGATTGGCTAGCGGGCTCCTACAATGAGCAGTTCTTC. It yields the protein CSARDWLAGSYNEQFF.

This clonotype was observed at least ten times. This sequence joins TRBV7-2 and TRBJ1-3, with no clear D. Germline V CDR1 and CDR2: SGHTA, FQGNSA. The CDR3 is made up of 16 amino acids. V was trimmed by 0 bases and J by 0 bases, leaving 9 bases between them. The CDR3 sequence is CASSLAPASSGNTIYF. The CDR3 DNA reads TGTGCCAGCAGCTTAGCGCCGGCTTCCTCTGGAAACACCATATATTTT.

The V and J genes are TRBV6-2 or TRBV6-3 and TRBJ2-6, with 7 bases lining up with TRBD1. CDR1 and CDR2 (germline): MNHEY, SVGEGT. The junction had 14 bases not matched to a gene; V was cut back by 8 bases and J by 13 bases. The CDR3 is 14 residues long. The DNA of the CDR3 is TGTGCCAGCGGGGATGGACAGGTGCTGGGAGTCCTGACTTTC. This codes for CASGDGQVLGVLTF.

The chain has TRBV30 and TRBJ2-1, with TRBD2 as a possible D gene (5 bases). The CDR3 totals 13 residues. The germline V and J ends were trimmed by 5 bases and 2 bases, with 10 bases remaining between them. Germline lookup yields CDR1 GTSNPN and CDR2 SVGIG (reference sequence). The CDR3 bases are TGTGCCTGGGATCGGGGTACCTACAATGAGCAGTTCTTC. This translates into CAWDRGTYNEQFF.

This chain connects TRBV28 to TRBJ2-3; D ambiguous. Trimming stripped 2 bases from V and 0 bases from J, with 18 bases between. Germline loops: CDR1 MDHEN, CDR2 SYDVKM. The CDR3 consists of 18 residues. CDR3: CASSLIVGPLYSTDTQYF. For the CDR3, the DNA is TGTGCCAGCAGTTTAATAGTAGGGCCCCTTTATAGCACAGATACGCAGTATTTT.

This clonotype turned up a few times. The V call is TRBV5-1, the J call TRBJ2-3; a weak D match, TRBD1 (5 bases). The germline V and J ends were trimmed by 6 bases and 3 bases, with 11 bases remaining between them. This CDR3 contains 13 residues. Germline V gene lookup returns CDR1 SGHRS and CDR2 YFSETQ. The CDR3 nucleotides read TGCGCCAGCAAGAAGACAGCTACAGATACGCAGTATTTT. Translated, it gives CASKKTATDTQYF.

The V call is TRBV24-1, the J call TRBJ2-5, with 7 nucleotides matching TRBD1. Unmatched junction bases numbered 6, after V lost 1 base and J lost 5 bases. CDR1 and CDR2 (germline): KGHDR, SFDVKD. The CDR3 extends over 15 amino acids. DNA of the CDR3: TGTGCCACCAGTGATTTAGGGACAGATGACGAGACCCAGTACTTC. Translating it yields CATSDLGTDDETQYF.

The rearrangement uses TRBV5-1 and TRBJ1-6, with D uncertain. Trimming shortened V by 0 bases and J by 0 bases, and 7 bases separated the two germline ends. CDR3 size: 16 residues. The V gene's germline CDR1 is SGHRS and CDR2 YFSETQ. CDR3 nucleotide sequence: TGCGCCAGCAGCTTGGAAGGGAGCTCCTATAATTCACCCCTCCACTTT. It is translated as CASSLEGSSYNSPLHF.

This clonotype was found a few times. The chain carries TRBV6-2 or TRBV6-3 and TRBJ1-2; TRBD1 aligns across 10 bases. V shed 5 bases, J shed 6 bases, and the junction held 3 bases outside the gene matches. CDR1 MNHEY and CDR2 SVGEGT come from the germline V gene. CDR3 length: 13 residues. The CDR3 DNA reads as TGTGCCAGCAGTAAGACAGGGGGCGATGGCTACACCTTC. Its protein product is CASSKTGGDGYTF.

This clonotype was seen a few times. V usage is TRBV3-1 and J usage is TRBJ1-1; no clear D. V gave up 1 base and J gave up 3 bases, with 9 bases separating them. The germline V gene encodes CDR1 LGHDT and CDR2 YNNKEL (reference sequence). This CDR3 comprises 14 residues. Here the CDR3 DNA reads TGTGCCAGCAGCCAAGTTGCCGGGGACACTGAAGCTTTCTTT. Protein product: CASSQVAGDTEAFF.

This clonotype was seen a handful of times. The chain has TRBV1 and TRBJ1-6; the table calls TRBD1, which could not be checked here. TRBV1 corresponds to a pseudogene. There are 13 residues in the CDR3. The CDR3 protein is CTSSLAQRDRLHF. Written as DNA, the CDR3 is TGCACCAGCAGCCTGGCCCAGCGGGACAGACTCCACTTT.

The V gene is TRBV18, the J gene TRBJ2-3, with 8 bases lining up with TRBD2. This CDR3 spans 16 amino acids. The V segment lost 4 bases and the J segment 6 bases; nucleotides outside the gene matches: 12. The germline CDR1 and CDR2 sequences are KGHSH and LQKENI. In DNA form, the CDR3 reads TGTGCCAGCTCACTGCAGCGAGCGGGAGTCGTGGATACGCAGTATTTT. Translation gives CASSLQRAGVVDTQYF.

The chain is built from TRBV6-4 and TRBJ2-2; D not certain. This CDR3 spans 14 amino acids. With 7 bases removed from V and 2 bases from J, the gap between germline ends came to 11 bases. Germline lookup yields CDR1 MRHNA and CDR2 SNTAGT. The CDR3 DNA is TGTGCCAGCAAGAGTCGAGTAAACACCGGGGAGCTGTTTTTT. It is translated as CASKSRVNTGELFF.

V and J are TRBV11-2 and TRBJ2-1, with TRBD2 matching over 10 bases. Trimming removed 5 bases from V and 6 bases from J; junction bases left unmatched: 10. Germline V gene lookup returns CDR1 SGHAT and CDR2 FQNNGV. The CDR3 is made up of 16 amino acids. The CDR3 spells CASSPTSGKASNEQFF. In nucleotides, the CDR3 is TGTGCCAGCAGCCCTACTAGCGGGAAGGCCAGCAATGAGCAGTTCTTC. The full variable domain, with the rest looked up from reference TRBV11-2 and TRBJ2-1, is EAGVAQSPRYKIIEKRQSVAFWCNPISGHATLYWYQQILGQGPKLLIQFQNNGVVDDSQLPKDRFSAERLKGVDSTLKIQPAKLEDSAVYLCASSPTSGKASNEQFFGPGTRLTVL.

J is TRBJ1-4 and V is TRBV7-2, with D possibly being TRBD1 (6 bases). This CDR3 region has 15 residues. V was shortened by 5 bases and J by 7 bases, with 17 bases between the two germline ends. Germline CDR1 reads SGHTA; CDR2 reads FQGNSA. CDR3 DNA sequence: TGTGCCAGCAGCCCTAGTTGGGGGCTGTTTGAAAAACTGTTTTTT. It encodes CASSPSWGLFEKLFF.

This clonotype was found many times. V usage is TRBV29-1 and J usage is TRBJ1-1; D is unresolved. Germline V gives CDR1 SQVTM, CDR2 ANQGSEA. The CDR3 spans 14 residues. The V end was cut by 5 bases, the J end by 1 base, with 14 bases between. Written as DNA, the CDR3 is TGCAGCGTTCGCGACGGAGTTAGGAACACTGAAGCTTTCTTT. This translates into CSVRDGVRNTEAFF. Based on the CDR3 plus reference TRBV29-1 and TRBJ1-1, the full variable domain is SAVISQKPSRDICQRGTSLTIQCQVDSQVTMMFWYRQQPGQSLTLIATANQGSEATYESGFVIDKFPISRPNLTFSTLTVSNMSPEDSSIYLCSVRDGVRNTEAFFGQGTRLTVV.

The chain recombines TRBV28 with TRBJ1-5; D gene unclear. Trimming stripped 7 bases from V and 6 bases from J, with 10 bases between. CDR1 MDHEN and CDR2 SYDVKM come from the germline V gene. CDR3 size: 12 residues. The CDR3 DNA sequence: TGTGCCAGCACCTTGTGGGGTCAGCCCCAGCATTTT. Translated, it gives CASTLWGQPQHF.

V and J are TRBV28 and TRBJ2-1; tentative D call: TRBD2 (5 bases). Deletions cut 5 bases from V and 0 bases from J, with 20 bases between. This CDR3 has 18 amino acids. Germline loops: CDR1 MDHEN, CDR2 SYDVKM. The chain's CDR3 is CASSPGMLRLSSYNEQFF. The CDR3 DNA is TGTGCCAGCAGTCCCGGGATGTTACGGCTGAGCTCCTACAATGAGCAGTTCTTC.

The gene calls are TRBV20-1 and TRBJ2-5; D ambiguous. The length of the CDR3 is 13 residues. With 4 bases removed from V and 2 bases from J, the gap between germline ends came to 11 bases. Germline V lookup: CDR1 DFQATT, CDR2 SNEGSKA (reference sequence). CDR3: CSAIGSRQETQYF. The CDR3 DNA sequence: TGCAGTGCTATAGGTAGCCGTCAAGAGACCCAGTACTTC.

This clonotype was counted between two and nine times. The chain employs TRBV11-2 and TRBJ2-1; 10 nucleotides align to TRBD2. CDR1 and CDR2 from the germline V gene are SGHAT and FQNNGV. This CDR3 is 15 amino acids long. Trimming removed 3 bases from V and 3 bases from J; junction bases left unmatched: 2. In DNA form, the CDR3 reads TGTGCCAGCAGCTTCTGGACTAGCGGCTACAATGAGCAGTTCTTC. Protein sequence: CASSFWTSGYNEQFF. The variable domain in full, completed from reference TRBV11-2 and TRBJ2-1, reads EAGVAQSPRYKIIEKRQSVAFWCNPISGHATLYWYQQILGQGPKLLIQFQNNGVVDDSQLPKDRFSAERLKGVDSTLKIQPAKLEDSAVYLCASSFWTSGYNEQFFGPGTRLTVL.

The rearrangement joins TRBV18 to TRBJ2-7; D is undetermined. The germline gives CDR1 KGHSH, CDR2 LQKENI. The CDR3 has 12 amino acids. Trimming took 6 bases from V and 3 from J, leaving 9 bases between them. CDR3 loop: CASSKPDYEQYF. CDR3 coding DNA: TGTGCCAGCTCCAAACCTGACTACGAGCAGTACTTC. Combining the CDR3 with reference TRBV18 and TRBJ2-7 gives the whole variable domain NAGVMQNPRHLVRRRGQEARLRCSPMKGHSHVYWYRQLPEEGLKFMVYLQKENIIDESGMPKERFSAEFPKEGPSILRIQQVVRGDSAAYFCASSKPDYEQYFGPGTRLTVT.

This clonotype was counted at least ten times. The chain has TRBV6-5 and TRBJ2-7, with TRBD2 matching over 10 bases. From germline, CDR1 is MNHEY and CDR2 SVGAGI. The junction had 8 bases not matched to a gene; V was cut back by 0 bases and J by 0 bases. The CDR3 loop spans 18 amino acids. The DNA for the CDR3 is TGTGCCAGCAGTTACTCGAGTAGCCAGCGGGGGGGCTCCTACGAGCAGTACTTC. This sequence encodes CASSYSSSQRGGSYEQYF.